This TCR beta chain was observed in a study of OX40 agonist ivuxolimab in advanced cancers. Study-level information: Six ivuxolimab dose levels, 0.01 to 10 mg/kg, were given intravenously every 2 weeks.

It was autoimmune disease history or systemic immunosuppression that excluded patients. This clone has only a few counts. What it binds is not known. Clones were sequenced by immunoSEQ multiplex PCR, and TCRdb holds only the in-frame ones, with some missing. Among fewer than 70,000 clones, around 84% were seen once, and the ten largest hold roughly 2.4%. CDR3 length: 14 amino acids. V was clipped by 4 bases and J by 7 bases, with 17 bases between them. Germline V gene sequence: CDR1 SGHRS, CDR2 YFSETQ. Regarding the study as a whole: There were, on average, more expanded clones in CD8+ T cells than in CD4+. The antigens recognized by the expanded peripheral T cells, that is their antigen specificity, were not determined.

Source: CD4+ or CD8+ T cells sorted from blood, taken in a trial of the OX40 agonist ivuxolimab. This TCR was sampled from an adult with an advanced solid tumor such as melanoma, head and neck, liver or kidney cancer. V gene TRBV5-1 combines with J gene TRBJ1-2; TRBD1 is a possible D gene (5 bases). CDR3 loop: CASSPRIGEGGYTF. CDR3 nucleotides: TGCGCCAGCAGCCCGCGAATAGGGGAAGGTGGCTACACCTTC.